These 26 T cell receptor beta chains were all obtained from the same sample, sequenced in a study of T cells in Graves' hyperthyroidism and ophthalmopathy. There were TCR beta CDR3 regions amplified from RNA transcripts. HTBI primers drove first-round RT-PCR of the TCR CDR3. TCRdb itself ran the multiplex PCR reads through MiXCR, one entry per CDR3 protein. Here the sample spans some 420,000 distinct CDR3 sequences, around 15% being singletons. The sample consisted of blood. The source is a woman aged 18 to 35 with Graves' hyperthyroidism.

In its sample, this clonotype was seen many times. This rearrangement joins TRBV28 to TRBJ1-2; D unresolved. The CDR3 has 12 amino acids. Looked up from germline, CDR1 is MDHEN and CDR2 is SYDVKM. Trimming left V 6 bases short and J 1 base short, with 6 bases between. CDR3 sequence: CASSLSNYGYTF. The CDR3 DNA follows: TGTGCCAGCAGCCTCAGTAACTATGGCTACACCTTC.

This clonotype came up a few times. The chain carries TRBV20-1 and TRBJ2-1, with 8 nucleotides matching TRBD2. Germline-derived CDR1 and CDR2 are DFQATT and SNEGSKA (reference sequence). J lost 1 base, V lost 5 bases, and 4 bases had no gene match. The CDR3 totals 14 residues. CDR3 nucleotides: TGCAGTGCTGGGGGACTAGTTTCCTACAATGAGCAGTTCTTC. Protein: CSAGGLVSYNEQFF.

CDR3 sequence (DNA): TGTGCCAGCACCGGACTGCTCCCCAATGAGCAGTTCTTC. Protein sequence: CASTGLLPNEQFF. This chain joins TRBV6-1 and TRBJ2-1; maybe TRBD2 (5 bases). The CDR3 consists of 13 residues. Germline values: CDR1 MNHNS, CDR2 SASEGT. V was pared by 7 bases and J by 6 bases, with 13 bases between.

This chain connects TRBV7-8 to TRBJ2-4; tentative D call: TRBD1 (6 bases). Germline V gene lookup returns CDR1 SGHVS and CDR2 FQNEAQ. The CDR3 length is 16 residues. The ends were cut back, 2 bases at V and 8 bases at J, with 19 bases in the middle. In DNA form, the CDR3 reads TGTGCCAGCAGCTTAACCCCCGTCGGGAAGGGGGACATTCAGTACTTC. Its translation is CASSLTPVGKGDIQYF.

This chain uses TRBV4-2 with TRBJ2-3, with D uncertain. The germline CDR1 and CDR2 sequences are LGHNA and YNFKEQ. The CDR3 sequence is 14 residues long. Deletions cut 1 base from V and 2 bases from J, with 7 bases between. CDR3 protein: CASSQARYTDTQYF. In DNA form, the CDR3 reads TGTGCCAGCAGCCAAGCCAGGTACACAGATACGCAGTATTTT.

This clonotype was detected many times. The chain is built from TRBV20-1 and TRBJ2-5, with a possible D match to TRBD2 (6 bases). This CDR3 spans 14 amino acids. The ends were cut back, 5 bases at V and 2 bases at J, with 15 bases in the middle. Per germline, CDR1 DFQATT and CDR2 SNEGSKA (reference sequence). The CDR3 sequence is CSALGGTAQETQYF. CDR3 coding DNA: TGCAGTGCTCTAGGAGGGACCGCACAAGAGACCCAGTACTTC.

As for this clonotype: At one boundary the junction diverges from the germline segment, which might be a read error. V usage is TRBV9 and J usage is TRBJ2-7; 10 positions agree with TRBD1. This CDR3 contains 15 residues. Germline V CDR1 and CDR2: SGDLS, YYNGEE. CDR3 DNA: TGTGCCGGCAGCGCTGGACAGGGGGGATCCTACGAGCAGTACTTC. Its protein product is CAGSAGQGGSYEQYF.

This clonotype has more than one count but fewer than ten. The chain couples TRBV25-1 to TRBJ1-2, with D perhaps matching TRBD1 (6 bases). The length of the CDR3 is 16 residues. Per germline, CDR1 MGHDK and CDR2 SYGVNS. V lost 2 bases and J lost 4, with 17 bases in between. The CDR3: CASSEPGQTTGYGYTF. In nucleotides, the CDR3 is TGTGCCAGCAGTGAACCCGGCCAGACGACAGGCTATGGCTACACCTTC.

This clonotype came up many times. The chain couples TRBV13 to TRBJ2-1; D gene unclear. V was trimmed by 5 bases and J by 7 bases, leaving 21 bases between them. The CDR3 is 16 amino acids. Germline-derived CDR1 and CDR2 are PRHDT and FYEKMQ (reference sequence). This chain's CDR3 is CASSPPLGKRVNEQFF. The CDR3 DNA reads as TGTGCCAGCAGCCCACCTCTGGGCAAGCGCGTGAATGAGCAGTTCTTC.

This clonotype was seen ten or more times. J is TRBJ2-3 and V is TRBV5-1, with 7 positions matching TRBD2. The germline V gene encodes CDR1 SGHRS and CDR2 YFSETQ. The length of the CDR3 is 15 residues. J lost 1 base, V lost 4 bases, and 6 bases had no gene match. CDR3 bases: TGCGCCAGCAGCCCGGAGCGGGGAGGCACAGATACGCAGTATTTT. It codes for CASSPERGGTDTQYF.

At least ten counts were recorded for this clonotype. This chain links TRBV20-1 with TRBJ2-3, with 12 bases aligning to TRBD2. CDR3 length: 15 residues. Germline V lookup: CDR1 DFQATT, CDR2 SNEGSKA (reference sequence). V lost 6 bases to trimming and J lost 4 bases; unmatched junction nucleotides: 8. CDR3: CSAESSGRASDTQYF. The CDR3 nucleotides read TGCAGTGCGGAGTCTAGCGGGAGGGCGTCAGATACGCAGTATTTT.

This clonotype came up many times. This chain connects TRBV20-1 to TRBJ2-7; D unclear. The CDR3 is made up of 13 amino acids. CDR1 and CDR2 (germline): DFQATT, SNEGSKA (reference sequence). V gave up 3 bases and J gave up 5 bases, with 14 bases separating them. The CDR3: CSASSTAPDEQYF. For the CDR3, the DNA is TGCAGTGCTAGCTCCACCGCCCCGGACGAGCAGTACTTC.

This clonotype was counted only a few times. V is TRBV13 and J is TRBJ2-2; TRBD1 agrees at 7 bases. CDR3 length: 17 residues. Looked up from germline, CDR1 is PRHDT and CDR2 is FYEKMQ (reference sequence). The trim removed 1 base at V and 7 bases at J, leaving 12 bases unmatched. CDR3 amino acids: CASSLALGTESNGELFF. For the CDR3, the DNA is TGTGCCAGCAGCTTAGCCCTTGGGACAGAGAGTAACGGGGAGCTGTTTTTT.

This clonotype was seen many times. The chain is built from TRBV2 and TRBJ2-1; possible D gene TRBD2, 5 bases. CDR1 and CDR2 (germline): SNHLY, FYNNEI. The CDR3 covers 13 residues. Deletions cut 2 bases from V and 7 bases from J, with 9 bases between. CDR3 DNA: TGTGCCAGCAGTGAATCGGGGATGAATGAGCAGTTCTTC. Its translation is CASSESGMNEQFF.

This clonotype was picked up a small number of times. The chain employs TRBV24-1 and TRBJ2-5; D is possibly TRBD1 (5 bases). Trimming shortened V by 6 bases and J by 2 bases, and 12 bases separated the two germline ends. Germline CDR1 and CDR2: KGHDR and SFDVKD. The CDR3 runs to 14 residues. In DNA, the CDR3 is TGTGCCACCAGTTCTACAGGTGCGCAAGAGACCCAGTACTTC. Translating it yields CATSSTGAQETQYF.

This clonotype was observed many times. The chain links TRBV20-1 to TRBJ2-1, with unresolved D. Per the germline V gene, CDR1 is DFQATT and CDR2 is SNEGSKA (reference sequence). The V gene lost 6 bases and the J gene lost 6 bases, with 12 bases spanning the gap. This CDR3 contains 12 residues. The CDR3 DNA reads TGCAGTGCCAGGTTGGGGTTCAATGAGCAGTTCTTC. Its protein is CSARLGFNEQFF.

This clonotype was seen only a few times. The chain combines TRBV6-5 with TRBJ1-6; D is undetermined. The CDR3 runs 16 residues. The ends were cut back, 2 bases at V and 7 bases at J, with 15 bases in the middle. Germline lookup yields CDR1 MNHEY and CDR2 SVGAGI. The CDR3 loop reads CASSYRPVRRNSPLHF. In DNA form, the CDR3 reads TGTGCCAGCAGTTACCGCCCCGTCAGGAGAAATTCACCCCTCCACTTT.

This rearrangement joins TRBV11-2 to TRBJ2-1; the match to TRBD2 covers 12 bases. CDR1 is SGHAT, CDR2 FQNNGV, per germline. CDR3 length: 15 amino acids. Trimming at V came to 3 bases and at J to 7 bases, leaving 4 bases not matched to a gene. The CDR3 protein is CASSLGLAGTNEQFF. CDR3 sequence (DNA): TGTGCCAGCAGCTTGGGACTAGCGGGTACAAATGAGCAGTTCTTC.

This clonotype was counted a few times. The chain links TRBV19 to TRBJ1-1; no reliable D call. This CDR3 comprises 13 residues. V lost 10 bases and J lost 0, with 12 bases in between. Germline V gene sequence: CDR1 LNHDA, CDR2 SQIVND (reference sequence). CDR3 loop: CATSPHLNTEAFF. The DNA of the CDR3 is TGTGCCACTAGCCCCCATCTGAACACTGAAGCTTTCTTT.

Ten or more counts support this clonotype. This rearrangement joins TRBV28 to TRBJ2-5, with 9 nucleotides matching TRBD2. Germline V gene lookup returns CDR1 MDHEN and CDR2 SYDVKM. The V gene end was trimmed by 6 bases and the J gene end by 5 bases; junction bases not matched to a gene: 4. This CDR3 contains 13 residues. CDR3 bases: TGTGCCAGCAGCGAAAGCGGGAGGGAGACCCAGTACTTC. It specifies CASSESGRETQYF.

Many counts were recorded for this clonotype. J is TRBJ2-7 and V is TRBV20-1, with D uncertain. Trimming removed 2 bases from V and 3 bases from J, with 14 bases in between. CDR1 is DFQATT, CDR2 SNEGSKA, per germline (reference sequence). The CDR3 runs to 14 residues. The CDR3 DNA reads as TGCAGTGCTAGAAACGGCCCAACCGACTACGAGCAGTACTTC. Residues: CSARNGPTDYEQYF.

This clonotype was seen a few times. The chain uses TRBV19 and TRBJ2-7; the match to TRBD2 covers 8 bases. With V trimmed by 2 bases and J by 2 bases, 5 bases remained unmatched. This CDR3 has 15 residues. The germline V gene encodes CDR1 LNHDA and CDR2 SQIVND (reference sequence). CDR3 DNA sequence: TGTGCCAGTAGTATATATGGCGGGAGGACCTACGAGCAGTACTTC. Protein: CASSIYGGRTYEQYF. Full variable domain (missing parts from reference TRBV19 and TRBJ2-7): DGGITQSPKYLFRKEGQNVTLSCEQNLNHDAMYWYRQDPGQGLRLIYYSQIVNDFQKGDIAEGYSVSREKKESFPLTVTSAQKNPTAFYLCASSIYGGRTYEQYFGPGTRLTVT.

This clonotype was counted many times. This chain connects TRBV7-9 to TRBJ2-3; the D gene could be TRBD1 or TRBD2 (5 bases each). This CDR3 region has 15 residues. Germline CDR1 SEHNR, CDR2 FQNEAQ (reference sequence). The ends were cut back, 3 bases at V and 2 bases at J, with 12 bases in the middle. In DNA form, the CDR3 reads TGTGCCAGCAGCTTCGGTGGGGACCCCACAGATACGCAGTATTTT. Protein sequence: CASSFGGDPTDTQYF.

Ten or more counts support this clonotype. The rearrangement joins TRBV20-1 to TRBJ1-5; 9 nucleotides line up with TRBD1. V shed 6 bases, J shed 5 bases, and the junction held 5 bases outside the gene matches. CDR3 size: 13 residues. Germline CDR1 reads DFQATT; CDR2 reads SNEGSKA (reference sequence). The CDR3, as DNA: TGCAGTGCGAAGGGACAGGGCCATCAGCCCCAGCATTTT. This translates into CSAKGQGHQPQHF.

This clonotype appeared many times. The genes are TRBV6-2 or TRBV6-3 and TRBJ1-3; D is ambiguous. V was shortened by 6 bases and J by 3 bases, with 3 bases between the two germline ends. The CDR3 contains 11 residues. Germline assignment: CDR1 MNHEY and CDR2 SVGEGT. The CDR3 region is CASRFGNTIYF. Written as DNA, the CDR3 is TGTGCCAGCAGGTTTGGAAACACCATATATTTT.

In its sample, this clonotype was seen many times. V is TRBV7-9 and J is TRBJ2-7; 7 bases are shared with TRBD2. CDR3 length: 14 residues. Trimming removed 4 bases from V and 5 bases from J; junction bases left unmatched: 8. CDR1 is SEHNR, CDR2 FQNEAQ, per germline (reference sequence). As DNA, the CDR3 is TGTGCCAGCAGCTATGGACTAGGTACCCACGAGCAGTACTTC. It codes for CASSYGLGTHEQYF.